This T cell receptor beta chain was sequenced in a study of T cells in Graves' hyperthyroidism and ophthalmopathy. V shed 5 bases and J shed 0 bases, with 11 bases lying between them. The CDR3 length is 15 residues. Germline V gene data show CDR1 as MNHNS and CDR2 as SASEGT. Those patients with uncontrolled infection, other autoimmune disease, pregnancy or lactation were excluded. This clonotype showed up many times. What it binds is unknown. What was amplified from RNA transcripts were TCR beta CDR3 regions. The study used the HTBI primer set for a first-round RT-PCR of the TCR CDR3. MiXCR, applied by TCRdb to the multiplex PCR reads, yields one record per CDR3 protein. The sample carries fewer than 650,000 distinct CDR3 sequences, more than 11% recorded once. Study outcomes and limitations: Most thyroid clonotypes expanded above 0.001 appeared in blood too.

The chain employs TRBV6-1 and TRBJ2-1; tentatively, D is TRBD1 (6 bases). Sequencing was performed on blood. The source is a woman in her twenties or thirties with Graves' hyperthyroidism that later progressed to Graves' ophthalmopathy. The CDR3 sequence: CASSWDKSSYNEQFF. The CDR3 DNA is TGTGCCAGCAGTTGGGACAAGAGCTCCTACAATGAGCAGTTCTTC.